Below, 10 T cell receptor beta chains from the same sample are listed, as sequenced in a study of T cells in localized non-small cell lung cancer. Sequenced by immunoSEQ multiplex PCR; TCRdb stores in-frame clones only, minus some. The data show about 130,000 clones, about 90% seen once. Specimen: peripheral blood, collected before any cancer treatment. The receptors come from an older female donor with stage I lung adenocarcinoma.

The chain combines TRBV15 with TRBJ2-5, with no clear D. The germline V gene encodes CDR1 LNHNV and CDR2 YYDKDF (reference sequence). The CDR3 is 13 amino acids. Between the trimmed V and J ends, which lost 6 bases and 3 bases, there was a span of 11 bases. CDR3 loop: CATSNPPEETQYF. The CDR3 DNA follows: TGTGCCACCAGTAACCCACCGGAAGAGACCCAGTACTTC. Supplemented by reference TRBV15 and TRBJ2-5, the full variable domain reads DAMVIQNPRYQVTQFGKPVTLSCSQTLNHNVMYWYQQKSSQAPKLLFHYYDKDFNNEADTPDNFQSRRPNTSFCFLDIRSPGLGDTAMYLCATSNPPEETQYFGPGTRLLVL.

This clone has just a few counts. V is TRBV28 and J is TRBJ2-1; 7 bases line up with TRBD2. CDR1 is MDHEN and CDR2 is SYDVKM in the germline V gene. Germline trimming cut 5 bases from V and 3 bases from J; bases unmatched to any gene: 10. CDR3 length: 16 residues. CDR3 bases: TGTGCCAGCAGTCCCATGGGAGCGGGGATCTACAATGAGCAGTTCTTC. Protein: CASSPMGAGIYNEQFF.

The chain recombines TRBV11-2 with TRBJ2-7; possible D gene TRBD2, 6 bases. V was clipped by 0 bases and J by 3 bases, with 9 bases between them. The germline V gene has CDR1 SGHAT and CDR2 FQNNGV. The CDR3 has 14 amino acids. CDR3 region: CASSLEGGDYEQYF. CDR3 nucleotide sequence: TGTGCCAGCAGCTTAGAGGGCGGGGACTACGAGCAGTACTTC.

The chain employs TRBV5-1 and TRBJ2-6; TRBD2 might be the D (5 bases). V was pared by 0 bases and J by 2 bases, with 12 bases between. CDR3 size: 17 residues. The V gene's germline CDR1 is SGHRS and CDR2 YFSETQ. The CDR3 DNA follows: TGCGCCAGCAGCTTGGACGTTTCGAGGGCTGGGGCCAACGTCCTGACTTTC. The encoded protein is CASSLDVSRAGANVLTF.

The chain has TRBV29-1 and TRBJ1-2, with TRBD1 matching over 8 bases. With 6 bases clipped from V and 6 bases from J, the junction kept 3 bases outside the gene matches. From germline, CDR1 is SQVTM and CDR2 ANQGSEA. This CDR3 has 11 amino acids. The CDR3 DNA reads as TGCAGCGTAACAGGGGGGGATGGCTACACCTTC. Its translation: CSVTGGDGYTF.

This rearrangement joins TRBV5-1 to TRBJ2-7; D might be TRBD1 (6 bases). Germline CDR1 and CDR2: SGHRS and YFSETQ. Trimming removed 0 bases at V and 5 bases at J, with 15 bases between. This CDR3 comprises 15 residues. The CDR3 DNA follows: TGCGCCAGCAGCTTGGTATCTGGGGGCGGGCACGAGCAGTACTTC. Translated, it gives CASSLVSGGGHEQYF.

The V gene is TRBV5-1, the J gene TRBJ2-1; 12 nucleotides line up with TRBD2. V lost 0 bases and J lost 6; bases outside the gene matches: 4. This CDR3 region has 16 residues. Germline V gene lookup returns CDR1 SGHRS and CDR2 YFSETQ. CDR3 sequence (DNA): TGCGCCAGCAGCTTGGGTATGGGACTAGCGGGCAATGAGCAGTTCTTC. It yields the protein CASSLGMGLAGNEQFF.

This clone was observed once. The chain links TRBV5-4 to TRBJ2-7; TRBD2 agrees at 7 bases. J lost 4 bases, V lost 0 bases, and 7 bases had no gene match. The CDR3 runs 15 residues. Per germline, CDR1 SGHNT and CDR2 YYREEE (reference sequence). DNA for the CDR3: TGTGCCAGCAGCTTGGAACCAGCGGGGAGGTACGAGCAGTACTTC. This gives the protein CASSLEPAGRYEQYF.

This chain connects TRBV28 to TRBJ2-1, with 9 bases fitting TRBD2. CDR3 length: 12 amino acids. V dropped 9 bases and J dropped 15; count of bases not matched to a gene: 12. Germline CDR1 is MDHEN and CDR2 is SYDVKM. CDR3 sequence reads: CASTSGLVTPFF. The CDR3 coding sequence is TGTGCCAGTACTAGCGGGCTGGTAACCCCGTTCTTC.

The chain uses TRBV27 and TRBJ1-1, with D hard to call. The CDR3 sequence is 12 residues long. Germline lookup yields CDR1 MNHEY and CDR2 SMNVEV (reference sequence). With 3 bases removed from V and 7 bases from J, the gap between germline ends came to 9 bases. Here the CDR3 reads CASSLGGGEAFF. DNA of the CDR3: TGTGCCAGCAGTTTGGGCGGCGGTGAAGCTTTCTTT.